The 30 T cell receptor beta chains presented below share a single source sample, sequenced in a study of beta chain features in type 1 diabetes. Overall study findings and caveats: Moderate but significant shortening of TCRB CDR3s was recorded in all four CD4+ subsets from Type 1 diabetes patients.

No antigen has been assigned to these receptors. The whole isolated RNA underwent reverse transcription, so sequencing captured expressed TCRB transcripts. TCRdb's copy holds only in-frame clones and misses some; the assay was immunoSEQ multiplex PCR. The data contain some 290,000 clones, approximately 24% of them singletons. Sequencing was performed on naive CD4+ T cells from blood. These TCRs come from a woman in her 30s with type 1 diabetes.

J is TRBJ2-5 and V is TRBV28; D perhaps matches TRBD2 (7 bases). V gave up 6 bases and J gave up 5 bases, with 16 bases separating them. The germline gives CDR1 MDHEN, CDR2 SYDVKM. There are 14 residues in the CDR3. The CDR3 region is CASRWGGAWETQYF. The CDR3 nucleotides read TGTGCCAGCAGATGGGGGGGCGCTTGGGAGACCCAGTACTTC.

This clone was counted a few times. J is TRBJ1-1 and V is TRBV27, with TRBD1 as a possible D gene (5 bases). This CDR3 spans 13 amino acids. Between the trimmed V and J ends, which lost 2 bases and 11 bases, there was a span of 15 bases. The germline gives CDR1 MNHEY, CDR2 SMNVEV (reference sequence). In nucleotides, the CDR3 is TGTGCCAGCAGTTTAAGGGCCAGGGTATCGGCTTTCTTT. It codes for CASSLRARVSAFF.

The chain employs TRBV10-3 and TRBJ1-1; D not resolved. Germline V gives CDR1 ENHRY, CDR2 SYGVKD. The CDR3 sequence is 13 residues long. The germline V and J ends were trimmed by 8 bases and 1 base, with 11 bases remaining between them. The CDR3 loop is CAIGRDPNTEAFF. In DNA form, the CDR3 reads TGTGCCATCGGCCGGGATCCGAACACTGAAGCTTTCTTT.

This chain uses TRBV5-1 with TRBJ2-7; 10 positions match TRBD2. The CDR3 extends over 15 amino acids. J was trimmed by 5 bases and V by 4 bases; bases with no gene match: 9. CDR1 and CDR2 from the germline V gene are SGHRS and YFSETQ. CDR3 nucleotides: TGCGCCAGCAGCAGTCTAGCGGGAGACCTGAACGAGCAGTACTTC. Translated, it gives CASSSLAGDLNEQYF. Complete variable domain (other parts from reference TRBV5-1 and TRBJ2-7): KAGVTQTPRYLIKTRGQQVTLSCSPISGHRSVSWYQQTPGQGLQFLFEYFSETQRNKGNFPGRFSGRQFSNSRSEMNVSTLELGDSALYLCASSSLAGDLNEQYFGPGTRLTVT.

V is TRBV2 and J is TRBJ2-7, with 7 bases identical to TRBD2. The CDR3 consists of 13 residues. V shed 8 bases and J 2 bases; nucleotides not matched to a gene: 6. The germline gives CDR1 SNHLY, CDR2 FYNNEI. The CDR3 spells CASLAAPTYEQYF. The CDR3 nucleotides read TGTGCCAGCCTAGCGGCTCCTACCTACGAGCAGTACTTC.

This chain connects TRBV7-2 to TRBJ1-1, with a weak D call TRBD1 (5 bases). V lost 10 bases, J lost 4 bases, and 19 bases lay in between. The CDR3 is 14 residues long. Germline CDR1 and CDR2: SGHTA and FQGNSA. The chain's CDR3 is CATSGGVSSTEAFF. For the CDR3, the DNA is TGTGCCACCTCGGGGGGGGTTAGTTCCACTGAAGCTTTCTTT.

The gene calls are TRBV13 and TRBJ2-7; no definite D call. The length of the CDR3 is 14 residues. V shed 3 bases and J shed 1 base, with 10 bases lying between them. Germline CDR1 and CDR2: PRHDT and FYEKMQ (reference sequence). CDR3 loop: CASSFRRPSYEQYF. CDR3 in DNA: TGTGCCAGCAGCTTCAGGCGACCGTCCTACGAGCAGTACTTC.

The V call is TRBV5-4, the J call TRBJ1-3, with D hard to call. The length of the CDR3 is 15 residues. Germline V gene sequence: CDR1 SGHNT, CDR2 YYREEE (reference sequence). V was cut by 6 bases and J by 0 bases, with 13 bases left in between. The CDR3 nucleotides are TGTGCCAGCACGGTTGACACTAGCTCTGGAAACACCATATATTTT. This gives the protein CASTVDTSSGNTIYF.

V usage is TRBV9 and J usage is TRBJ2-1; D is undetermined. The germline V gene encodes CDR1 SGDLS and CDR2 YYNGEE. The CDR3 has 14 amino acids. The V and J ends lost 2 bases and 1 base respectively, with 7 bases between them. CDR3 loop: CASSVVGSYNEQFF. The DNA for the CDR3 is TGTGCCAGCAGCGTTGTCGGGTCCTACAATGAGCAGTTCTTC.

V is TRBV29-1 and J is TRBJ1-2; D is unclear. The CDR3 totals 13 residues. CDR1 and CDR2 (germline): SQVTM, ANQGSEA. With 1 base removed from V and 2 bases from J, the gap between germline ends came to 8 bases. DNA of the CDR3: TGCAGCGTTGAAGGTGGAGAAAACTATGGCTACACCTTC. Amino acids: CSVEGGENYGYTF.

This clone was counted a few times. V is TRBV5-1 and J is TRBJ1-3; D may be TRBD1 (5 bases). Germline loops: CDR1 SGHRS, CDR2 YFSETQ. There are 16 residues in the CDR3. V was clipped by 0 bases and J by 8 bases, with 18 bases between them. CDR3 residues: CASSLERPRVGDTIYF. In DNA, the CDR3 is TGCGCCAGCAGCTTGGAACGGCCCAGGGTAGGAGACACCATATATTTT. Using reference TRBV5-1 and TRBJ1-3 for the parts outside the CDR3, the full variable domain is KAGVTQTPRYLIKTRGQQVTLSCSPISGHRSVSWYQQTPGQGLQFLFEYFSETQRNKGNFPGRFSGRQFSNSRSEMNVSTLELGDSALYLCASSLERPRVGDTIYFGEGSWLTVV.

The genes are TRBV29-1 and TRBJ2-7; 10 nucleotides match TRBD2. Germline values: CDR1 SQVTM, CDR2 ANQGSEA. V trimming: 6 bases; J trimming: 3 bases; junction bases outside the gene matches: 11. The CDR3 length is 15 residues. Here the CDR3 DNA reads TGCAGCGTAGCTCAGGGGGCTAGCGGGAGCTACGAGCAGTACTTC. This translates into CSVAQGASGSYEQYF.

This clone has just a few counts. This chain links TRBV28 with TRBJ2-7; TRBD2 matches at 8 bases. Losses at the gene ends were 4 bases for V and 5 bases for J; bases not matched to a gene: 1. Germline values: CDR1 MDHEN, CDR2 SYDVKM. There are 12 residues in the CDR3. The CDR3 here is CASSSAGDEQYF. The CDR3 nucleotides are TGTGCCAGCAGTTCAGCGGGAGACGAGCAGTACTTC.

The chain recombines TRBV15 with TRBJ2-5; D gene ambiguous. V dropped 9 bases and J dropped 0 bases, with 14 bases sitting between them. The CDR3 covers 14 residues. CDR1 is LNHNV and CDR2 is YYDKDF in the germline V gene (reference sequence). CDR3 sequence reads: CATTPQLNQETQYF. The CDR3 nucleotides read TGTGCCACTACACCACAATTGAACCAAGAGACCCAGTACTTC.

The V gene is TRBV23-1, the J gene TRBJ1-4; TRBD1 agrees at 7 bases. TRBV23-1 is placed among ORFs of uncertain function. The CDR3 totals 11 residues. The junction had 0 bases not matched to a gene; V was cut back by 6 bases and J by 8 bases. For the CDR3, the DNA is TGCGCCAGCAGGACAGGGGAAAAACTGTTTTTT. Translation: CASRTGEKLFF.

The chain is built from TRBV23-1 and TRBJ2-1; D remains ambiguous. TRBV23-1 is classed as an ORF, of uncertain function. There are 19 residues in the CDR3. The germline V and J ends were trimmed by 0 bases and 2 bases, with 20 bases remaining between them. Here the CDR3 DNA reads TGCGCCAGCAGTCAATCTATTCCTGCTAGATCGGGTACCTACAATGAGCAGTTCTTC. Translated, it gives CASSQSIPARSGTYNEQFF.

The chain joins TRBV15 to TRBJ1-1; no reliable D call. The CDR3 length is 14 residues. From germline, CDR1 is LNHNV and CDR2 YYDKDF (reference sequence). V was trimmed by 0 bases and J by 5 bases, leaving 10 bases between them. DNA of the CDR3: TGTGCCACCAGCAGAGATAGAGGGAGTACTGAAGCTTTCTTT. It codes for CATSRDRGSTEAFF.

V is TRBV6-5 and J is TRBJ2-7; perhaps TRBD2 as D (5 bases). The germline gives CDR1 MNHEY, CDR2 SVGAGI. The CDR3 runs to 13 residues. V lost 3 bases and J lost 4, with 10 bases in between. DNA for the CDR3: TGTGCCAGCAGTTATAGCACGGGGTACGAGCAGTACTTC. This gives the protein CASSYSTGYEQYF.

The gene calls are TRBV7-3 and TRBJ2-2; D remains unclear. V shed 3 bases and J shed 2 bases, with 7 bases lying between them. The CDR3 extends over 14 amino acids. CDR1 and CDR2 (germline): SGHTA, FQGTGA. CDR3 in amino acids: CASSFRHNTGELFF. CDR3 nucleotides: TGTGCCAGCAGCTTCCGACATAACACCGGGGAGCTGTTTTTT.

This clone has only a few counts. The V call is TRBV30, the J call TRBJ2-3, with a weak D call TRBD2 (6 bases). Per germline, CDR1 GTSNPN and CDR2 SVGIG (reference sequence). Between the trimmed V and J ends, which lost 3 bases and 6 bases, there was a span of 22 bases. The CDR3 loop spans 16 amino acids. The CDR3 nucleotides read TGTGCCTGGAGCTCCGCTTCGGGGGTCATGAGCGATACGCAGTATTTT. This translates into CAWSSASGVMSDTQYF.

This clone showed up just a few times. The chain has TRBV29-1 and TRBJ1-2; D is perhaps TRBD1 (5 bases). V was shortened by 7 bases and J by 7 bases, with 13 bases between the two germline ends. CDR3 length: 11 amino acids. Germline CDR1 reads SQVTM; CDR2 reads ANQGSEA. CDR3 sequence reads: CSAGGDFGYTF. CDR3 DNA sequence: TGCAGCGCCGGTGGGGACTTTGGCTACACCTTC.

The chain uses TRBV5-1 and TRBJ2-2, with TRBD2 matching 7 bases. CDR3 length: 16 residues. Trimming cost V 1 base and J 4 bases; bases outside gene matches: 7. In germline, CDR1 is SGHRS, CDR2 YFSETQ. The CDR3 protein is CASSLRRELGTGELFF. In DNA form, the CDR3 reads TGCGCCAGCAGCTTGCGGCGGGAGCTGGGCACCGGGGAGCTGTTTTTT.

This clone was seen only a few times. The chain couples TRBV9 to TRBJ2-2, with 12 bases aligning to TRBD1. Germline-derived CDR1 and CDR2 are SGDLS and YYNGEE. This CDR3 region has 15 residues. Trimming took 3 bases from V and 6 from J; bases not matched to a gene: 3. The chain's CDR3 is CASSAGTGGSGELFF. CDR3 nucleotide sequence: TGTGCCAGCAGCGCCGGGACAGGGGGCTCCGGGGAGCTGTTTTTT.

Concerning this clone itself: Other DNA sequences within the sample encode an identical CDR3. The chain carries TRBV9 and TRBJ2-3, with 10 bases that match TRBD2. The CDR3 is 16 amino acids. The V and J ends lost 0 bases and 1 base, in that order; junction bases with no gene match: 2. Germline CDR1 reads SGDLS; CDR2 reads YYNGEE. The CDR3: CASSVGLAGGTDTQYF. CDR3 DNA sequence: TGTGCCAGCAGCGTAGGTCTAGCGGGAGGCACAGATACGCAGTATTTT.

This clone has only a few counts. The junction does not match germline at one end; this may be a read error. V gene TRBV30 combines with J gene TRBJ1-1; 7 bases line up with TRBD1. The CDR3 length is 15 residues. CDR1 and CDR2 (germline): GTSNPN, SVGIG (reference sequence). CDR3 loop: CAWSVRLTRQGESFF. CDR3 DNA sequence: TGTGCCTGGAGTGTACGTCTAACCAGACAGGGTGAATCTTTCTTT.

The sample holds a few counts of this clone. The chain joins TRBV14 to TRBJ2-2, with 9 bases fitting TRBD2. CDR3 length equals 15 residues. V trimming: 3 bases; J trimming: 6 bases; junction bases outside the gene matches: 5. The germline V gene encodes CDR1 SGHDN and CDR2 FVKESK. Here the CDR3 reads CASSHRVAGAGELFF. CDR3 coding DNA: TGTGCCAGCAGCCACAGAGTAGCGGGAGCCGGGGAGCTGTTTTTT.

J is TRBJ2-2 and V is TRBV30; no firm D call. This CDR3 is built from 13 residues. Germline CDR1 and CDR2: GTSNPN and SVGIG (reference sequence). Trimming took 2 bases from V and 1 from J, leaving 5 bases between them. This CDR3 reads CAWSRWNTGELFF. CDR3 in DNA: TGTGCCTGGAGTCGGTGGAACACCGGGGAGCTGTTTTTT.

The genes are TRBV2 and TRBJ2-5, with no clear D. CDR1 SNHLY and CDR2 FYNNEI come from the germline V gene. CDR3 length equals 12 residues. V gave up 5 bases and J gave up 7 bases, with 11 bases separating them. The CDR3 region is CASSPSPGTQYF. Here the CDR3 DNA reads TGTGCCAGCAGTCCATCACCAGGGACCCAGTACTTC.

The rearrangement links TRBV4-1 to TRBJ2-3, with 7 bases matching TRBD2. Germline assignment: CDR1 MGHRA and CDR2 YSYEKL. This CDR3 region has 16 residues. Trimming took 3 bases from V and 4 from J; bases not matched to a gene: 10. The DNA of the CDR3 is TGCGCCAGCAGCCACCCTTGGGGGGGGAAGCCAGATACGCAGTATTTT. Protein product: CASSHPWGGKPDTQYF.

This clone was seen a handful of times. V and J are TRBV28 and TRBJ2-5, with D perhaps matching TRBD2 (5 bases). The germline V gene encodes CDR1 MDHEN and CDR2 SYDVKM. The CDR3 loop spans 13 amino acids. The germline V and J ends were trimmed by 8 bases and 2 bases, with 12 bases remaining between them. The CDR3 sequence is CASCTRVQETQYF. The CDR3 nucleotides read TGTGCCAGCTGTACTAGGGTACAAGAGACCCAGTACTTC. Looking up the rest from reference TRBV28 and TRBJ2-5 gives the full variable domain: DVKVTQSSRYLVKRTGEKVFLECVQDMDHENMFWYRQDPGLGLRLIYFSYDVKMKEKGDIPEGYSVSREKKERFSLILESASTNQTSMYLCASCTRVQETQYFGPGTRLLVL.